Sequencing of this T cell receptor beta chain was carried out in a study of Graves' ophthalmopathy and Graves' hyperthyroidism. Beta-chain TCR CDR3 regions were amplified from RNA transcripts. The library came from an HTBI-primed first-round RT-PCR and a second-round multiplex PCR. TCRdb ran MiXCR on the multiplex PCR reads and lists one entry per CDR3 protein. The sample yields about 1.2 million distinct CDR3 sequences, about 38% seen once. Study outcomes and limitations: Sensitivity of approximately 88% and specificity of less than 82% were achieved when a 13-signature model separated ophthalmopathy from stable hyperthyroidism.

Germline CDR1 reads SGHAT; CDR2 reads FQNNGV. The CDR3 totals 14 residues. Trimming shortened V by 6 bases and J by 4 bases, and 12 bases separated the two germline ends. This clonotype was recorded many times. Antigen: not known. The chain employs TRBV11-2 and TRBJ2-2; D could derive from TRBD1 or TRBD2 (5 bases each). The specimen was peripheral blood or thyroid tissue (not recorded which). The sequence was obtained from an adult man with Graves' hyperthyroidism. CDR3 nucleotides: TGTGCCAGCAGAAGAGACGGGGCCACCGGGGAGCTGTTTTTT. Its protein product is CASRRDGATGELFF.